This TCR beta chain emerged from a study of blood T cell repertoires in COVID-19. Authors' processing steps: Scientists estimated how many nucleated cells there were by amplifying reference gene primers. The data were produced by immunoSEQ multiplex PCR, yet TCRdb's version contains in-frame clones alone and is incomplete. Clone size and the V and J calls come from that table; the DNA yielded D and trimming. The data contain 71,000 or so clones, about 87% of them seen just once; the ten biggest clones take up around 8%. Sequencing input: peripheral blood. The TCR originated in a man aged 45 to 65 with active COVID-19.

CDR3 amino acids: CASTPGEWNYGYTF. In nucleotides, the CDR3 is TGTGCCAGTACTCCAGGGGAATGGAACTATGGCTACACCTTC. The rearrangement joins TRBV19 to TRBJ1-2, with a possible D match to TRBD1 (6 bases). The germline CDR1 and CDR2 sequences are LNHDA and SQIVND (reference sequence). The CDR3 is 14 residues long. V lost 7 bases to trimming and J lost 2 bases, with 14 bases between them.